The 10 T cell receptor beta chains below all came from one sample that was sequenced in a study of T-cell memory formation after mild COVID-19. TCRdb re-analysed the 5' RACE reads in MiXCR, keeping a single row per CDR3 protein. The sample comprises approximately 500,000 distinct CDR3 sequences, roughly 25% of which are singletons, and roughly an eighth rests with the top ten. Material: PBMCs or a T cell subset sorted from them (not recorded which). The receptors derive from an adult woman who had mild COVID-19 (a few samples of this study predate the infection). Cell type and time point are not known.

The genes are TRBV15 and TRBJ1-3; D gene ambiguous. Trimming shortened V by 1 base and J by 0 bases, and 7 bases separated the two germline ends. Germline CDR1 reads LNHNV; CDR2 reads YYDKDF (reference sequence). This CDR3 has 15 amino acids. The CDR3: CATSRARFSGNTIYF. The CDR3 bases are TGTGCCACCAGCAGAGCCCGGTTCTCTGGAAACACCATATATTTT.

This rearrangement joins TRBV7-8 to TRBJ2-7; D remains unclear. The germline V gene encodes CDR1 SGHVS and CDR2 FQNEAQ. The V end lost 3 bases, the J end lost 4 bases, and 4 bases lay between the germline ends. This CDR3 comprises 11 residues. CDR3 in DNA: TGTGCCAGCAGCTTCCAATACGAGCAGTACTTC. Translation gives CASSFQYEQYF.

The CDR3 DNA follows: TGTGCCAGCAGTCCGGGGGACTCATACCAAGAGACCCAGTACTTC. It specifies CASSPGDSYQETQYF. The chain uses TRBV9 and TRBJ2-5, with D perhaps TRBD2 (6 bases). This CDR3 contains 15 residues. Germline V lookup: CDR1 SGDLS, CDR2 YYNGEE. The V and J ends lost 5 bases and 0 bases respectively, with 14 bases between them.

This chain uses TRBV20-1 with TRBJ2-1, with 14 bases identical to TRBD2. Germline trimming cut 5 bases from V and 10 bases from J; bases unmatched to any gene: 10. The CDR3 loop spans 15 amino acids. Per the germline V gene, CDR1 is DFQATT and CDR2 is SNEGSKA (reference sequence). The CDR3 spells CSAPQGTSGGGEQFF. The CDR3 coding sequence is TGCAGTGCTCCTCAAGGGACTAGCGGGGGTGGAGAGCAGTTCTTC.

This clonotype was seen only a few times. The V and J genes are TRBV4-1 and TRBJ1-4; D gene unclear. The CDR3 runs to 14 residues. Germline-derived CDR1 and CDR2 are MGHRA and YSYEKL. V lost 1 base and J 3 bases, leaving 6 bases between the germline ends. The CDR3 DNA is TGCGCCAGCAGCCAAGTGGATGCTAATGAAAAACTGTTTTTT. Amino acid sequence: CASSQVDANEKLFF.

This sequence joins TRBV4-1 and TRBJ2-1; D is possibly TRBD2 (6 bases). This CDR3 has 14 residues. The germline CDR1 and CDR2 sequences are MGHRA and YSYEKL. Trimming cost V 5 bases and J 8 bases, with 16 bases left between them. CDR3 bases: TGCGCCAGCAGCGAACGGCCGGGACTTCATGAGCAGTTCTTC. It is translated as CASSERPGLHEQFF.

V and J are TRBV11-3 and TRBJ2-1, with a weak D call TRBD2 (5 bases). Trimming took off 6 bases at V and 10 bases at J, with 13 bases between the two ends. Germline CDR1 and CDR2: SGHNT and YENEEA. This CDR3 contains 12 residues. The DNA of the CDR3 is TGTGCCAGCAGAAGCGCACTAGAGGAGCAGTTCTTC. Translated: CASRSALEEQFF.

The CDR3 reads CASSLRGIWQFF. As DNA, the CDR3 is TGCGCCAGCAGCTTGAGGGGGATATGGCAGTTCTTC. The chain uses TRBV5-1 and TRBJ2-1, with D perhaps TRBD1 (6 bases). The CDR3 loop spans 12 amino acids. Germline CDR1 is SGHRS and CDR2 is YFSETQ. The V end was cut by 1 base, the J end by 12 bases, with 11 bases between.

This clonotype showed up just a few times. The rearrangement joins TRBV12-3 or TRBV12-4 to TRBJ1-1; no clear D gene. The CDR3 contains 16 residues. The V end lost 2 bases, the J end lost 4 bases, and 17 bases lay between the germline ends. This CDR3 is CASSLPPPRVFTEAFF. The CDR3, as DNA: TGTGCCAGCAGTTTACCGCCCCCCCGGGTGTTCACTGAAGCTTTCTTT.

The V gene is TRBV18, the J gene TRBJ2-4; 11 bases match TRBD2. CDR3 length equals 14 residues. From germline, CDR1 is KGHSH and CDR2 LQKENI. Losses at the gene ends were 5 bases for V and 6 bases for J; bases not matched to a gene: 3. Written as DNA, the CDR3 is TGTGCCAGCTCAACTGGGACTAGCGGAAACATTCAGTACTTC. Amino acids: CASSTGTSGNIQYF. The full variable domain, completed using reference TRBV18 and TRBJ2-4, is NAGVMQNPRHLVRRRGQEARLRCSPMKGHSHVYWYRQLPEEGLKFMVYLQKENIIDESGMPKERFSAEFPKEGPSILRIQQVVRGDSAAYFCASSTGTSGNIQYFGAGTRLSVL.